This T cell receptor (beta chain) was identified during a study of blood T cell repertoires in COVID-19. The overall study: Sites in the United States, Italy and Spain provided acute and convalescent COVID-19 samples. T cells, B-cell-depleted T cells, or PBMCs supplied cDNA or gDNA.

Method: immunoSEQ multiplex PCR; TCRdb's copy keeps in-frame clones and lacks some. The sample includes just under 150,000 clones, 87% of them seen just once. J gave up 0 bases and V 9 bases, and 10 bases lay outside the gene matches. The CDR3 spans 15 residues. Per the germline V gene, CDR1 is MNHEY and CDR2 is SVGAGI. Sequenced: peripheral blood. The gene calls are TRBV6-5 and TRBJ1-1; 7 nucleotides match TRBD1. The TCR sequence derives from a man aged 50 to 59 who had recovered from COVID-19. DNA of the CDR3: TGTGCCAGTTACGGAAGGGGGCTCATGAACACTGAAGCTTTCTTT. Its translation: CASYGRGLMNTEAFF.